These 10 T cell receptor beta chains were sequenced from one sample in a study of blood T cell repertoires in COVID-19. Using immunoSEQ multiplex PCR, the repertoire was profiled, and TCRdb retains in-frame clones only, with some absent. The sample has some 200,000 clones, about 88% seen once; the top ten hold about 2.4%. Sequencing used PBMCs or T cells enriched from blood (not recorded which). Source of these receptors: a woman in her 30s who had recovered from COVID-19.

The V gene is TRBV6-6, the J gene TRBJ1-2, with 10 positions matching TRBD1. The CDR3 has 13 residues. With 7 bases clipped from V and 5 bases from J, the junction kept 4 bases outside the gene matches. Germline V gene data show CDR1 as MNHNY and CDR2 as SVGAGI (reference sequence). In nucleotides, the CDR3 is TGTGCCAGCATCGGGACAGGGGATTATGGCTACACCTTC. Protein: CASIGTGDYGYTF.

CDR3 sequence: CASSSELFNYGYTF. CDR3 sequence (DNA): TGCGCCAGCAGCTCGGAGTTATTTAACTATGGCTACACCTTC. This rearrangement joins TRBV5-1 to TRBJ1-2; D not resolved. Trimming left V 3 bases short and J 1 base short, with 10 bases between. The length of the CDR3 is 14 residues. The germline gives CDR1 SGHRS, CDR2 YFSETQ. Full variable domain (outside the CDR3, taken from reference TRBV5-1 and TRBJ1-2): KAGVTQTPRYLIKTRGQQVTLSCSPISGHRSVSWYQQTPGQGLQFLFEYFSETQRNKGNFPGRFSGRQFSNSRSEMNVSTLELGDSALYLCASSSELFNYGYTFGSGTRLTVV.

CDR3 coding DNA: TGCAGTGCTAGTACCGACTACTACACCGGGGAGCTGTTTTTT. Encoded protein: CSASTDYYTGELFF. The chain combines TRBV20-1 with TRBJ2-2; TRBD2 might be the D (5 bases). The germline V gene has CDR1 DFQATT and CDR2 SNEGSKA (reference sequence). V lost 3 bases and J lost 3, with 11 bases in between. The CDR3 contains 14 residues.

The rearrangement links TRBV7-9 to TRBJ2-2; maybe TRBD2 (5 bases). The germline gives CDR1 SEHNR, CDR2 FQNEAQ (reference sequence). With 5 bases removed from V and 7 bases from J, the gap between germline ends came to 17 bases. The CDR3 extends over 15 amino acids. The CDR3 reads CASSQTSPSGGELFF. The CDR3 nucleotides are TGTGCCAGCAGCCAAACCTCTCCAAGCGGCGGGGAGCTGTTTTTT. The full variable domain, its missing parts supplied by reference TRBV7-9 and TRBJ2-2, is DTGVSQNPRHKITKRGQNVTFRCDPISEHNRLYWYRQTLGQGPEFLTYFQNEAQLEKSRLLSDRFSAERPKGSFSTLEIQRTEQGDSAMYLCASSQTSPSGGELFFGEGSRLTVL.

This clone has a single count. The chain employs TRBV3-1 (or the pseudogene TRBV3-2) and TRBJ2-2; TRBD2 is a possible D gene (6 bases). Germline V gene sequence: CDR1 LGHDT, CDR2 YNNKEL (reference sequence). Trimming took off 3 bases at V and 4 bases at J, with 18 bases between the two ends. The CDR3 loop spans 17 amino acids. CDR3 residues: CASSHGEEGRGTGELFF. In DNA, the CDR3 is TGTGCCAGCAGCCATGGGGAGGAGGGGCGTGGCACCGGGGAGCTGTTTTTT.

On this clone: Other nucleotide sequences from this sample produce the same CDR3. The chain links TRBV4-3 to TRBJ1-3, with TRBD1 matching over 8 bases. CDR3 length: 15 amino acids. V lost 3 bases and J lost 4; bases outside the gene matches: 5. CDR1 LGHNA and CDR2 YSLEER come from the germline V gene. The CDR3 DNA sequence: TGCGCCAGCAGCCAGCGACAGGGGACGGGAAACACCATATATTTT. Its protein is CASSQRQGTGNTIYF.

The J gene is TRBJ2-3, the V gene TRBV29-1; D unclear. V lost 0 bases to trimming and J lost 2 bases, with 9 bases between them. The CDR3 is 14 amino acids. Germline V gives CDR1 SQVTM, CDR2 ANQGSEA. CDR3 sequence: CSVEERKHTDTQYF. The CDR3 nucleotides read TGCAGCGTTGAAGAGCGGAAGCACACAGATACGCAGTATTTT.

Written as DNA, the CDR3 is TGTGCCAGCAGTTTAGGCGAGGAGGGAGGGTGGAAACTGTTTTTT. The encoded protein is CASSLGEEGGWKLFF. This chain joins TRBV28 and TRBJ1-4; D remains ambiguous. The CDR3 runs 15 residues. Germline assignment: CDR1 MDHEN and CDR2 SYDVKM. V was trimmed by 2 bases and J by 11 bases, leaving 18 bases between them.

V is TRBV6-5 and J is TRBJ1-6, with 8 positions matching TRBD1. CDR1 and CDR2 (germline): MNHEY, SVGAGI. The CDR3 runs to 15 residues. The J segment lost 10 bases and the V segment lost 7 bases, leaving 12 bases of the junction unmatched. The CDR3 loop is CASMLMGQEGSPLHF. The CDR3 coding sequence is TGTGCCAGCATGCTCATGGGACAGGAAGGATCACCCCTCCACTTT.

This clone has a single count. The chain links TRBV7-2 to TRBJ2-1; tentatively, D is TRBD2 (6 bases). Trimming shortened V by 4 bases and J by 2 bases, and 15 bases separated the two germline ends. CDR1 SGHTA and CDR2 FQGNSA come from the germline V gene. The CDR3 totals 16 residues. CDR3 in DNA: TGTGCCAGCAGCTCAGACCCACTAGCTACCTACAATGAGCAGTTCTTC. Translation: CASSSDPLATYNEQFF.